This is a list of T cell receptor beta chains from one sample in a study of T-cell memory formation after mild COVID-19. In TCRdb, the 5' RACE reads were re-called with MiXCR into one record per CDR3 protein. The sample holds 150,000 to 200,000 distinct CDR3 sequences, about 20% seen once. What was sequenced was PBMCs or a T cell subset sorted from them (not recorded which). These receptors all stem from an adult woman who had mild COVID-19 (a few samples of this study predate the infection). Cell type and time point are not known. CDR3s include the opening cysteine and the closing phenylalanine or tryptophan. The D gene is left open where the match is weak. Size tells how often a clone was seen (once, few, many) or the class of an expanded clone, and some rows leave it out.

V	D	size	J	CDR3	DNA
TRBV4-3	TRBD1	-	TRBJ1-2	CASSQVEGARSGYTF	TGCGCCAGCAGCCAAGTCGAGGGGGCGCGCTCTGGCTACACCTTC
TRBV7-9	TRBD1	few	TRBJ2-4	CASSLDRGRNIQYF	TGTGCCAGCAGCTTGGACAGGGGTCGTAACATTCAGTACTTC
TRBV12-3/TRBV12-4	-	-	TRBJ1-1	CASSLWGNDMNTEAFF	TGTGCCAGCAGTTTGTGGGGGAACGATATGAACACTGAAGCTTTCTTT
TRBV4-3	-	few	TRBJ1-2	CASSQEGGSYGYTF	TGCGCCAGCAGCCAAGAAGGGGGATCCTATGGCTACACCTTC
TRBV4-1	TRBD2	-	TRBJ2-1	CASSQVPGGAGEQFF	TGCGCCAGCAGCCAAGTCCCGGGGGGGGCTGGTGAGCAGTTCTTC
TRBV25-1	TRBD2	-	TRBJ2-7	CASSEGSGGVSYEQYF	TGTGCCAGCAGTGAGGGTAGCGGGGGTGTCTCCTACGAGCAGTACTTC
TRBV4-1	-	few	TRBJ2-3	CASSQTIGPDTQYF	TGCGCCAGCAGCCAAACGATCGGTCCAGATACGCAGTATTTT
TRBV2	-	-	TRBJ1-1	CASSEIPGDTEAFF	TGTGCCAGCAGTGAAATTCCCGGGGACACTGAAGCTTTCTTT
TRBV7-8	TRBD1	few	TRBJ1-1	CASSSLTGDTEAFF	TGTGCCAGCAGCTCCCTGACAGGGGACACTGAAGCTTTCTTT
TRBV4-1	-	few	TRBJ2-3	CASSKYRDSLGGTDTQYF	TGCGCCAGCAGCAAATACCGGGACTCCCTAGGGGGCACAGATACGCAGTATTTT
TRBV2	-	-	TRBJ2-1	CATRQTTYNEQFF	TGTGCCACCCGACAGACGACCTACAATGAGCAGTTCTTC
TRBV5-4	-	-	TRBJ2-7	CASSPEVGTRNYEQYF	TGTGCCAGCAGCCCGGAAGTAGGGACACGTAACTACGAGCAGTACTTC
TRBV7-9	-	few	TRBJ2-2	CASSERTPNTGELFF	TGTGCCAGCAGTGAGAGAACCCCGAACACCGGGGAGCTGTTTTTT
TRBV3-1	-	few	TRBJ1-1	CASSQGQGPRGAFF	TGTGCCAGCAGCCAAGGGCAGGGGCCAAGGGGAGCTTTCTTT
TRBV12-5	TRBD2	-	TRBJ2-3	CASGWGLEREPTDTQYF	TGTGCTAGTGGTTGGGGGCTCGAGCGGGAGCCTACAGATACGCAGTATTTT
TRBV19	TRBD2	few	TRBJ2-7	CASTSPGGTYEQYF	TGTGCCAGTACGTCCCCCGGGGGGACCTACGAGCAGTACTTC
TRBV15	-	-	TRBJ2-2	CATSRGRDTGELFF	TGTGCCACCAGCAGAGGTCGGGACACCGGGGAGCTGTTTTTT
TRBV20-1	-	many	TRBJ2-5	CSARATGLVQTQYF	TGCAGTGCTAGAGCCACAGGGCTAGTTCAGACCCAGTACTTC
TRBV24-1	TRBD1	few	TRBJ1-1	CATRGQGSTEAFF	TGTGCCACCAGGGGACAGGGAAGCACTGAAGCTTTCTTT
TRBV7-9	TRBD2	few	TRBJ2-7	CASSWPGGGIYEQYF	TGTGCCAGCAGCTGGCCCGGGGGGGGGATTTACGAGCAGTACTTC
TRBV7-9	-	-	TRBJ1-1	CASSPPEGRRTLEAFF	TGTGCCAGCAGCCCCCCTGAGGGGCGAAGAACACTGGAAGCTTTCTTT
TRBV6-6	-	many	TRBJ1-1	CASSDGQNTEAFF	TGTGCCAGCAGCGACGGACAGAACACTGAAGCTTTCTTT
TRBV6-1	TRBD1	few	TRBJ1-5	CASNISPGTGEEQPQHF	TGTGCCAGCAATATAAGTCCCGGGACAGGGGAAGAGCAGCCCCAGCATTTT
TRBV27	-	-	TRBJ2-6	CASSIQGAFGANVLTF	TGTGCCAGCAGTATCCAGGGAGCTTTTGGGGCCAACGTCCTGACTTTC
TRBV5-1	TRBD1	-	TRBJ1-2	CASSPPGTGGRFNYGYTF	TGCGCCAGCAGCCCGCCCGGGACAGGGGGCCGGTTTAACTATGGCTACACCTTC
TRBV5-8	-	-	TRBJ1-2	CASSSYTWIF	TGTGCCAGCAGCTCCTACACCTGGATATTC
TRBV15	TRBD1	few	TRBJ1-1	CATSNPGQGKSEAFF	TGTGCCACCAGCAATCCGGGACAGGGAAAGTCTGAAGCTTTCTTT
TRBV13	-	few	TRBJ2-7	CASSLGSAGEQYF	TGTGCCAGCAGCCTCGGATCTGCGGGAGAGCAGTACTTC
TRBV23-1	TRBD1	-	TRBJ2-1	CASSQRGTGAGYNEQFF	TGCGCCAGCAGTCAAAGGGGGACAGGGGCCGGCTACAATGAGCAGTTCTTC
TRBV16	-	-	TRBJ1-1	CASSPGRAEAFF	TGTGCCAGCAGCCCGGGAAGGGCTGAAGCTTTCTTT
TRBV6-6	-	-	TRBJ2-1	CASSPPRDWQKHNEQFF	TGTGCCAGCAGCCCGCCACGGGACTGGCAAAAACACAATGAGCAGTTCTTC
TRBV5-1	-	few	TRBJ2-7	CASSLAEGWSYEQYF	TGCGCCAGCAGCTTGGCCGAGGGCTGGTCCTACGAGCAGTACTTC
TRBV29-1	-	-	TRBJ1-2	CSVEGGAGYGYTF	TGCAGCGTTGAAGGCGGGGCAGGCTATGGCTACACCTTC
TRBV9	-	few	TRBJ2-1	CASTGGGQVYNEQFF	TGTGCCAGCACCGGGGGAGGCCAAGTCTACAATGAGCAGTTCTTC
TRBV7-3	TRBD1	few	TRBJ2-1	CASSSGPTGRRGNEQFF	TGTGCCAGCAGCTCCGGCCCGACAGGGAGAAGGGGCAATGAGCAGTTCTTC
TRBV29-1	-	few	TRBJ2-1	CSVDRYNEQFF	TGCAGCGTTGACAGATACAATGAGCAGTTCTTC
TRBV20-1	TRBD1	-	TRBJ2-5	CSARAINRGRFETQYF	TGCAGTGCTCGAGCCATTAACAGGGGGCGCTTTGAGACCCAGTACTTC
TRBV20-1	-	few	TRBJ2-7	CSARSSALINYEQYF	TGCAGTGCTAGATCCAGCGCCCTAATTAACTACGAGCAGTACTTC
TRBV12-3/TRBV12-4	-	-	TRBJ1-4	CASSPEGPSKNEKLFF	TGTGCCAGCAGTCCAGAGGGCCCTAGTAAAAATGAAAAACTGTTTTTT
TRBV10-3	-	few	TRBJ2-7	CAIRELTGPNYEQYF	TGTGCCATCAGAGAGCTTACGGGACCGAACTACGAGCAGTACTTC
TRBV20-1	TRBD1	-	TRBJ1-1	CSARSGTAASYEAFF	TGCAGTGCTAGATCCGGGACAGCGGCTTCTTATGAAGCTTTCTTT
TRBV19	TRBD2	-	TRBJ2-1	CASSGTSGGEQFF	TGTGCCAGTAGTGGGACTAGCGGAGGGGAGCAGTTCTTC
TRBV13	-	-	TRBJ2-3	CASSLLGGKDTQYF	TGTGCCAGCAGCTTACTGGGTGGAAAAGATACGCAGTATTTT
TRBV29-1	TRBD2	few	TRBJ2-3	CSVETSGAGTDTQYF	TGCAGCGTTGAAACTAGCGGGGCGGGCACAGATACGCAGTATTTT
TRBV28	-	few	TRBJ1-3	CASSLIGPGNTIYF	TGTGCCAGCAGTTTGATAGGCCCGGGAAACACCATATATTTT
TRBV9	TRBD1	-	TRBJ1-1	CASNRQGWDTEAFF	TGTGCCAGCAACCGACAGGGGTGGGACACTGAAGCTTTCTTT
TRBV19	-	few	TRBJ2-7	CASSIESRHYYEQYF	TGTGCCAGTAGTATTGAGTCGCGTCACTACTACGAGCAGTACTTC
TRBV5-4	TRBD2	few	TRBJ2-3	CASSLPGPAGEDTDTQYF	TGTGCCAGCAGCTTACCGGGGCCTGCGGGGGAGGACACAGATACGCAGTATTTT